This TCR beta chain was captured by sequencing in a study of identical twins (dated by TCRdb to about 2016). A note on the overall study: The study deep-sequenced TCR alpha and beta repertoires from monozygotic twins, unrelated adults of various ages and cord blood to test whether fetal clonotypes persist. To rule out contamination, the twin experiments were replicated at different times with different library preparation protocols.

This clonotype was seen a handful of times. This clone's antigen is unknown. No qualities accompany the bases; no much larger clone lies one base away. All donors were healthy Caucasians. The twin cohort consisted of three pairs of female monozygotic twins, all aged about 18 to 29 years. The RNA used for TCR libraries was isolated from peripheral blood mononuclear cells. The paper's findings and limits, for the study overall: Abundant cord blood beta clonotypes had fewer insertions, young adult naive repertoires showed a similar but weaker trend, and memory repertoires showed no such trend. Recombination models systematically underestimated out-of-frame TCR alpha sharing in monozygotic twins but agreed with sharing between unrelated individuals. Compared with coincidental sharing between unrelated individuals, out-of-frame TCR alpha sequences shared between twins showed an excess of sequences with low generation probability. The excess sharing between twins in beta out-of-frame sequences was weaker because fewer shared sequences reduced the signal-to-noise ratio. Zero-insertion analyses could be partly confounded by invariant T cells such as MAIT and iNKT, although diverse VJ usage argued against such confounding for most clonotypes. Conclusions relied on cross-sectional statistical analysis, since the same donors could not be followed over many years.

Including the terminal cysteine and phenylalanine, the CDR3 comprises 15 residues. Only CDR3 DNA remains: 45 bases, in frame from the first base. V and J lose 8 bases and 0 bases, and a span of 13 bases separates them. CDR1 ENHRY and CDR2 SYGVKD were looked up in the germline V gene. Library preparation used 5' RACE. The run used an Illumina HiSeq 2000. A universal primer binding site was introduced by template switching, and a unique molecular identifier was present in the final cDNA, enabling accurate counting of TCR cDNA molecules. Specific primers in the conserved constant-segment region were used to synthesize first-strand cDNA for the TCR alpha and beta chains. To control for contamination, every cDNA library carried two barcodes: a SMART-Mk sample barcode plus Illumina barcodes. Two successive PCR steps introduced TruSeq adapter sequences along with Illumina sample barcodes. Sequencing of the TCR alpha and beta cDNA libraries was done on the Illumina HiSeq platform using custom primers. The source study handled its data this way. MiGEC was used to process raw reads and extract unique molecular identifiers, and MiXCR was used to find CDR3 positions. For each individual, recombination models were inferred using an EM algorithm with the repgenHMM and IGoR tools. The analysis of shared clonotypes was done with the tcR package in R, with sharing normalized by the product of cloneset sizes. To study raw recombination without the effects of thymic and clonal selection, out-of-frame nonproductive sequences were analyzed. TCRdb applied fastp at Q25 and MiXCR to the public reads, then kept only in-frame beta chains. Duplicate CDR3 protein sequences are folded into a single record with the most common DNA and genes. The V and J calls were determined by TCRdb, not by the authors. The sample has some 600,000 distinct CDR3 sequences on record, 7% to 7.5% of them singletons. The top ten hold approximately 1.5% of the sample.

This sample also belongs to another study, concerning yellow fever vaccine responses in identical twins. The second source states: The T cell response to vaccination in identical twins was reported by the authors to appear partly convergent and partly personalized. In the study, vaccine-responding T cell clones were precisely tracked in identical twins.

This sequence originates from a woman aged 18-29 years in good health. The V and J genes are TRBV10-3 and TRBJ2-2; the D gene remains uncertain. The sequenced material came from PBMCs. The nucleotides read TGTGCCATCGGAGCAGAGCACGCGAACACCGGGGAGCTGTTTTTT. It translates to CAIGAEHANTGELFF.